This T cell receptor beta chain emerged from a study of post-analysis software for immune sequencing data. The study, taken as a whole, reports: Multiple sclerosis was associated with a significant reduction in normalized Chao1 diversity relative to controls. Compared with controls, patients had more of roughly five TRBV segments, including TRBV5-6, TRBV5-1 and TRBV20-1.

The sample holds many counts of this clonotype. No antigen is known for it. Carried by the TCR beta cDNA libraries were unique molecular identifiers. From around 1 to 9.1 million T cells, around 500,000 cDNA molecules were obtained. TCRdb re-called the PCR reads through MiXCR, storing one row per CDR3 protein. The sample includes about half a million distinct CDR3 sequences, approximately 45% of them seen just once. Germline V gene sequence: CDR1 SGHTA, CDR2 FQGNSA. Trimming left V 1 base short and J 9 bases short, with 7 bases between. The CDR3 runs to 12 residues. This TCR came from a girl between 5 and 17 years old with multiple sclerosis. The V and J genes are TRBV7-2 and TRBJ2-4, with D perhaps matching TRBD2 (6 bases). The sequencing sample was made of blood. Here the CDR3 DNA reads TGTGCCAGCAGCTTAGTGGGGGGCATTCAGTACTTC. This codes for CASSLVGGIQYF.